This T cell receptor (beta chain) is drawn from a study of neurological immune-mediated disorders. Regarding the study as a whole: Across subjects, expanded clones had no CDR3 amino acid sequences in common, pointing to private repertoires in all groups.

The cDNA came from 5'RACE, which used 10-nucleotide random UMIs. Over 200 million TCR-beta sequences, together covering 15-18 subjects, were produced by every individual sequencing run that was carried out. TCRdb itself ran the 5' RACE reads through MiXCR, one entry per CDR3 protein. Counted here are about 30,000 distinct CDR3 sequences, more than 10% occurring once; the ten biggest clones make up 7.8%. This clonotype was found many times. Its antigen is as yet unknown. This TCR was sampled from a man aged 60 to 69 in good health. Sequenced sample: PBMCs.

CDR3 sequence (DNA): TGTGCCAGCAGCCTAGGACAGGGGGGACCATACGAGCAGTACTTC. The encoded protein is CASSLGQGGPYEQYF. The chain links TRBV7-3 to TRBJ2-7, with 10 bases aligning to TRBD1. In germline, CDR1 is SGHTA, CDR2 FQGTGA. V was pared by 5 bases and J by 4 bases, with 8 bases of the junction left unmatched. The CDR3 sequence is 15 residues long.